This entry features one TCR beta chain sequence. What it binds is not known. This sample stems from a study of beta chain features in type 1 diabetes. Looking at the study overall: Regarding age, gender and cell yields, patients proved similar to healthy donors.

Reverse transcription of all isolated RNA meant that expressed TCRB transcripts were sequenced. Profiled with immunoSEQ multiplex PCR; TCRdb holds only in-frame clones, not every one. The profile shows approximately 240,000 clones, more than 15% of them singletons. Findings and caveats of the study: The naive, central memory and Treg TCRB repertoires looked more alike in patients than they did in healthy donors. Shorter TCRB CDR3s, moderately but significantly so, were found in Type 1 diabetes patients in all four CD4+ subsets.

This CDR3 comprises 15 residues. Germline V gives CDR1 SGDLS, CDR2 YYNGEE. V lost 2 bases and J 0 bases, leaving 9 bases between the germline ends. V usage is TRBV9 and J usage is TRBJ1-3, with a possible D match to TRBD1 (5 bases). The source is a man younger than 45 with type 1 diabetes. Specimen: naive CD4+ T cells from blood. The CDR3 is CASSVDRDSGNTIYF. The DNA of the CDR3 is TGTGCCAGCAGCGTTGACAGAGACTCTGGAAACACCATATATTTT.